This TCR beta chain derives from a study of blood T cell repertoires in COVID-19. Study context: The analysed material was cDNA or gDNA that came from T cells, B-cell-depleted T cells, or PBMCs.

How the authors handled the data: Estimated nucleated cell counts came from reference gene primer amplification. The repertoire was sequenced with immunoSEQ multiplex PCR; TCRdb's copy has only in-frame clones and lacks some. V, J and clone size are those of that table, while D and trimming were read from the DNA. The data contain a few hundred thousand clones, roughly 88% of them singletons. Enrolment of Seattle patients took place during active infection, and they were followed longitudinally. V was shortened by 5 bases and J by 5 bases, with 12 bases between the two germline ends. Germline CDR1 SGHAT, CDR2 FQNNGV. The CDR3 contains 13 residues.

The sequencing input was peripheral blood. This receptor was obtained from a woman in her 70s with COVID-19, enrolled during active disease. The rearrangement links TRBV11-2 to TRBJ2-5, with D perhaps TRBD1 (6 bases). The CDR3 nucleotides are TGTGCCAGCAGCACAGGGTTGGAGGAGACCCAGTACTTC. It specifies CASSTGLEETQYF.